One sample yielded the 16 T cell receptor beta chains listed below, sequenced in a study of cytomegalovirus exposure and HLA in healthy donors. Sequenced by immunoSEQ multiplex PCR; TCRdb stores in-frame clones only, minus some. The table shows around 220,000 clones, with 70% to 90% occurring only once. Sequencing was performed on PBMCs. The receptors come from a woman under 30 in good health and CMV-seronegative.

The chain recombines TRBV14 with TRBJ2-7; possible D gene TRBD1, 5 bases. V was trimmed by 1 base and J by 3 bases, leaving 19 bases between them. The CDR3 runs to 17 residues. Germline V gene lookup returns CDR1 SGHDN and CDR2 FVKESK. This chain's CDR3 is CASSQGIDRHEFYEQYF. As DNA, the CDR3 is TGTGCCAGCAGCCAAGGGATCGACAGACATGAATTCTACGAGCAGTACTTC.

The gene calls are TRBV5-6 and TRBJ2-1, with 7 bases lining up with TRBD2. The V gene's germline CDR1 is SGHDT and CDR2 YYEEEE. The junction had 5 bases not matched to a gene; V was cut back by 0 bases and J by 2 bases. There are 16 residues in the CDR3. DNA for the CDR3: TGTGCCAGCAGCTTGGCCGGGGGGAGGGCCTACAATGAGCAGTTCTTC. Encoded protein: CASSLAGGRAYNEQFF.

The V and J genes are TRBV2 and TRBJ1-1, with 10 bases identical to TRBD1. V gave up 8 bases and J gave up 4 bases; unmatched junction bases: 1. The CDR3 is 12 residues long. In germline, CDR1 is SNHLY, CDR2 FYNNEI. The CDR3 sequence is CASGTGVTEAFF. CDR3 bases: TGTGCCAGCGGGACAGGGGTCACTGAAGCTTTCTTT.

This clone was observed a few times. The chain combines TRBV29-1 with TRBJ1-1; D possibly corresponds to TRBD1 (6 bases). The CDR3 is made up of 13 amino acids. The V gene's germline CDR1 is SQVTM and CDR2 ANQGSEA. Trimming took 7 bases from V and 5 from J, leaving 17 bases between them. CDR3 protein: CSGRTGLLTEAFF. The CDR3 DNA reads as TGCAGCGGTAGAACAGGGCTGTTGACTGAAGCTTTCTTT.

The chain links TRBV6-5 to TRBJ2-7, with TRBD1 matching 7 bases. V lost 2 bases to trimming and J lost 6 bases; unmatched junction nucleotides: 1. The CDR3 runs 12 residues. Per the germline V gene, CDR1 is MNHEY and CDR2 is SVGAGI. CDR3: CASSYRGREQYF. CDR3 nucleotides: TGTGCCAGCAGTTACAGGGGGCGCGAGCAGTACTTC.

The chain joins TRBV28 to TRBJ1-2; D not resolved. This CDR3 has 13 amino acids. Trimming took 2 bases from V and 4 from J, leaving 8 bases between them. Looked up from germline, CDR1 is MDHEN and CDR2 is SYDVKM. The CDR3 is CASSLGGSYGYTF. CDR3 in DNA: TGTGCCAGCAGTTTAGGAGGGAGCTATGGCTACACCTTC.

This clone was counted a few times. The rearrangement joins TRBV6-5 to TRBJ2-1; 7 bases are a match to TRBD1. From germline, CDR1 is MNHEY and CDR2 SVGAGI. The V segment lost 10 bases and the J segment 14 bases; nucleotides outside the gene matches: 2. This CDR3 spans 8 amino acids. CDR3: CATDREFF. The CDR3 region has the DNA TGTGCCACCGACAGGGAGTTCTTC.

This chain connects TRBV5-4 to TRBJ1-4; TRBD1 agrees at 11 bases. This CDR3 comprises 16 residues. Germline V gene lookup returns CDR1 SGHNT and CDR2 YYREEE (reference sequence). V lost 4 bases and J lost 2; bases outside the gene matches: 4. CDR3 DNA sequence: TGTGCCAGCAGCCGGGGACAGGGGGGGACTAATGAAAAACTGTTTTTT. Translated: CASSRGQGGTNEKLFF.

The chain joins TRBV28 to TRBJ2-6, with TRBD1 as a possible D gene (5 bases). V was trimmed by 3 bases and J by 0 bases, leaving 12 bases between them. Germline V gene sequence: CDR1 MDHEN, CDR2 SYDVKM. The CDR3 covers 17 residues. In DNA, the CDR3 is TGTGCCAGCAGTTTTACAGGAAGGGCCTCTGGGGCCAACGTCCTGACTTTC. It yields the protein CASSFTGRASGANVLTF.

This clone was picked up one time. This chain uses TRBV7-9 with TRBJ2-7; tentatively, D is TRBD2 (5 bases). This CDR3 is built from 15 residues. CDR1 is SEHNR, CDR2 FQNEAQ, per germline (reference sequence). V lost 7 bases and J 6 bases, leaving 22 bases between the germline ends. This chain's CDR3 is CASTLAEKGEGEQYF. In DNA form, the CDR3 reads TGTGCCAGCACCCTCGCGGAAAAGGGAGAGGGCGAGCAGTACTTC.

The J gene is TRBJ2-7, the V gene TRBV5-4; possibly TRBD1 for D (5 bases). The germline V and J ends were trimmed by 0 bases and 5 bases, with 12 bases remaining between them. Per the germline V gene, CDR1 is SGHNT and CDR2 is YYREEE (reference sequence). The CDR3 consists of 14 residues. The CDR3 is CASSLDPTRDEQYF. The CDR3 bases are TGTGCCAGCAGCTTGGACCCAACCAGGGACGAGCAGTACTTC. Supplemented by reference TRBV5-4 and TRBJ2-7, the full variable domain reads ETGVTQSPTHLIKTRGQQVTLRCSSQSGHNTVSWYQQALGQGPQFIFQYYREEENGRGNFPPRFSGLQFPNYSSELNVNALELDDSALYLCASSLDPTRDEQYFGPGTRLTVT.

Worth noting for this clone: At the DNA level, this CDR3 is encoded by other sequences in the same sample as well. V and J are TRBV5-6 and TRBJ2-3, with D possibly TRBD2 on 5 matching bases. Germline CDR1 is SGHDT and CDR2 is YYEEEE. The CDR3 totals 14 residues. V shed 4 bases and J shed 0 bases, with 9 bases lying between them. The CDR3 nucleotides read TGTGCCAGCAGCCTACCGGGAAGCACAGATACGCAGTATTTT. This codes for CASSLPGSTDTQYF.

This rearrangement joins TRBV18 to TRBJ1-1, with D tentatively TRBD1 (6 bases). This CDR3 is built from 15 residues. Per germline, CDR1 KGHSH and CDR2 LQKENI. The V gene lost 2 bases and the J gene lost 3 bases, with 13 bases spanning the gap. CDR3 DNA sequence: TGTGCCAGCTCACCAGACCTACAGGGCTACACTGAAGCTTTCTTT. Translating it yields CASSPDLQGYTEAFF.

This sequence joins TRBV6-5 and TRBJ2-6; weak D call: TRBD2 (5 bases). V gave up 7 bases and J gave up 4 bases, with 11 bases separating them. This CDR3 comprises 14 residues. Germline V gene data show CDR1 as MNHEY and CDR2 as SVGAGI. DNA for the CDR3: TGTGCCAGCACGGGCGGCGGGGGGGCCAACGTCCTGACTTTC. As protein: CASTGGGGANVLTF.

The chain uses TRBV5-4 and TRBJ1-2; D not resolved. V gave up 1 base and J gave up 10 bases, with 8 bases separating them. The length of the CDR3 is 11 residues. Looked up from germline, CDR1 is SGHNT and CDR2 is YYREEE (reference sequence). For the CDR3, the DNA is TGTGCCAGCAGCTTGTACTCTACCTACACCTTC. The encoded protein is CASSLYSTYTF.

A single count supports this clone. The genes are TRBV6-6 and TRBJ2-1, with 11 bases aligning to TRBD2. Trimming took 5 bases from V and 10 from J; bases not matched to a gene: 10. From germline, CDR1 is MNHNY and CDR2 SVGAGI (reference sequence). There are 15 residues in the CDR3. CDR3 coding DNA: TGTGCCAGCAGTAAACCGGGACTAGCGGAAAGGGAGCAGTTCTTC. This translates into CASSKPGLAEREQFF.